The 26 T cell receptor beta chains below all came from one sample that was sequenced in a study of CD8 T cells in ankylosing spondylitis (dated by TCRdb to between 2016 and 2019). The library was prepared using 5' RACE. Instrument used: Illumina HiSeq 2500. Starting from the raw public reads, TCRdb applied fastp trimming at Q25, assembled clones with MiXCR and retained in-frame beta chains. Each entry merges the rows of one CDR3 protein and shows their most common DNA and genes. This sample gives 300,000 to 350,000 distinct CDR3 sequences in total; approximately 10% of them show up just once. In total, the top ten clones hold 9.1% of the sample. The sample consisted of blood, either unsorted or a sorted T cell fraction (not recorded which). Receptor source: a female donor with ankylosing spondylitis or in good health (not recorded which).

This clonotype was seen many times. The chain links TRBV6-5 to TRBJ2-5, with D maybe TRBD1 (5 bases). Per the germline V gene, CDR1 is MNHEY and CDR2 is SVGAGI. The CDR3 loop spans 15 amino acids. V was cut by 2 bases and J by 5 bases, with 15 bases left in between. This CDR3 reads CASSYTQLGVETQYF. CDR3 in DNA: TGTGCCAGCAGTTACACGCAGCTAGGGGTGGAGACCCAGTACTTC.

This rearrangement joins TRBV7-2 to TRBJ2-2; possibly TRBD1 or TRBD2 for D (6 bases each). V shed 1 base and J shed 4 bases, with 13 bases lying between them. This CDR3 contains 16 residues. Germline V CDR1 and CDR2: SGHTA, FQGNSA. CDR3 protein: CASSLVGGGGTGELFF. DNA for the CDR3: TGTGCCAGCAGCTTAGTTGGTGGAGGGGGCACCGGGGAGCTGTTTTTT.

In nucleotides, the CDR3 is TGCAGCTACTATTCCCCCTATGGCTACACCTTC. This sequence encodes CSYYSPYGYTF. The chain carries TRBV20-1 and TRBJ1-2, with D uncertain. The length of the CDR3 is 11 residues. Per germline, CDR1 DFQATT and CDR2 SNEGSKA (reference sequence).

This clonotype was counted many times. This chain joins TRBV5-1 and TRBJ2-7, with TRBD1 matching 7 bases. Germline lookup yields CDR1 SGHRS and CDR2 YFSETQ. Losses at the gene ends were 1 base for V and 5 bases for J; bases not matched to a gene: 3. The CDR3 runs 13 residues. Here the CDR3 reads CASSLTGAHEQYF. Written as DNA, the CDR3 is TGCGCCAGCAGCTTGACAGGGGCCCACGAGCAGTACTTC. The full variable domain, in which reference TRBV5-1 and TRBJ2-7 provide the parts outside the CDR3, is KAGVTQTPRYLIKTRGQQVTLSCSPISGHRSVSWYQQTPGQGLQFLFEYFSETQRNKGNFPGRFSGRQFSNSRSEMNVSTLELGDSALYLCASSLTGAHEQYFGPGTRLTVT.

This clonotype has a count of ten or more. The genes are TRBV5-1 and TRBJ2-5; 9 bases agree with TRBD2. The CDR3 covers 15 residues. Germline trimming cut 4 bases from V and 1 base from J; bases unmatched to any gene: 5. Per germline, CDR1 SGHRS and CDR2 YFSETQ. The CDR3 region is CASSLTTSGQETQYF. The CDR3 DNA reads TGCGCCAGCAGCCTCACGACTAGCGGCCAAGAGACCCAGTACTTC. Supplemented by reference TRBV5-1 and TRBJ2-5, the full variable domain reads KAGVTQTPRYLIKTRGQQVTLSCSPISGHRSVSWYQQTPGQGLQFLFEYFSETQRNKGNFPGRFSGRQFSNSRSEMNVSTLELGDSALYLCASSLTTSGQETQYFGPGTRLLVL.

This clonotype was seen ten or more times. This sequence joins TRBV29-1 and TRBJ2-7; 8 bases are a match to TRBD1. This CDR3 has 13 residues. Unmatched junction bases numbered 6, after V lost 6 bases and J lost 2 bases. CDR1 SQVTM and CDR2 ANQGSEA come from the germline V gene. The CDR3 here is CSVETGETYEQYF. Written as DNA, the CDR3 is TGCAGCGTAGAGACAGGGGAAACCTACGAGCAGTACTTC.

The CDR3 sequence: CSAIVRDARDYGYTF. CDR3 coding DNA: TGCAGTGCTATAGTCCGGGACGCCCGCGACTATGGCTACACCTTC. This chain joins TRBV20-1 and TRBJ1-2; TRBD1 might be the D (5 bases). The length of the CDR3 is 15 residues. CDR1 and CDR2 from the germline V gene are DFQATT and SNEGSKA (reference sequence). Trimming cost V 4 bases and J 3 bases, with 18 bases left between them.

This clonotype showed up just a few times. This chain uses TRBV10-2 with TRBJ2-3; 11 nucleotides line up with TRBD2. This CDR3 is 16 amino acids long. V lost 1 base and J lost 2; bases outside the gene matches: 2. Germline V gene data show CDR1 as WSHSY and CDR2 as SAAADI. CDR3 nucleotide sequence: TGCGCCAGCAGTGAGTTAGCGGGGGGGACCACAGATACGCAGTATTTT. The encoded protein is CASSELAGGTTDTQYF.

This clonotype was counted many times. V usage is TRBV7-3 and J usage is TRBJ2-3; maybe TRBD2 (5 bases). The CDR3 has 14 amino acids. Trimming removed 1 base at V and 5 bases at J, with 10 bases between. Germline V gene lookup returns CDR1 SGHTA and CDR2 FQGTGA. The DNA of the CDR3 is TGTGCCAGCAGCTTAAGCGGGCCTAAAGATACGCAGTATTTT. Residues: CASSLSGPKDTQYF.

In this sample, this clonotype turned up many times. The CDR3 sequence is CASSFIGSSINEQFF. In DNA form, the CDR3 reads TGTGCCAGCAGTTTTATTGGGAGTAGTATAAATGAGCAGTTCTTC. The chain recombines TRBV12-3 or TRBV12-4 with TRBJ2-1, with D possibly being TRBD2 (5 bases). The CDR3 has 15 residues. The V end was cut by 3 bases, the J end by 7 bases, with 16 bases between.

This clonotype was picked up many times. V usage is TRBV20-1 and J usage is TRBJ1-5; 10 nucleotides match TRBD1. This CDR3 has 17 amino acids. Trimming took 0 bases from V and 3 from J; bases not matched to a gene: 8. The germline V gene has CDR1 DFQATT and CDR2 SNEGSKA (reference sequence). CDR3 sequence: CSARDRTGGASNQPQHF. Written as DNA, the CDR3 is TGCAGTGCTAGAGATAGGACAGGGGGTGCATCCAATCAGCCCCAGCATTTT.

The chain couples TRBV10-3 to TRBJ2-1; D is undetermined. The CDR3 totals 14 residues. Looked up from germline, CDR1 is ENHRY and CDR2 is SYGVKD. V dropped 4 bases and J dropped 10 bases, with 17 bases sitting between them. CDR3 nucleotide sequence: TGTGCCATCAGTGGGAGTCGGGTTGGGAAAGAGCAGTTCTTC. Its protein is CAISGSRVGKEQFF.

At least ten counts were recorded for this clonotype. The chain combines TRBV20-1 with TRBJ2-3, with D perhaps matching TRBD2 (6 bases). Germline V CDR1 and CDR2: DFQATT, SNEGSKA (reference sequence). The length of the CDR3 is 14 residues. Trimming took off 0 bases at V and 4 bases at J, with 11 bases between the two ends. CDR3 DNA: TGCAGTGCTAGAGAGGCAGCGGGTGCAGATACGCAGTATTTT. Translating gives CSAREAAGADTQYF.

This clonotype appeared many times. The chain joins TRBV9 to TRBJ2-1; 14 nucleotides match TRBD2. V shed 3 bases and J 3 bases; nucleotides not matched to a gene: 20. CDR3 size: 22 residues. Germline lookup yields CDR1 SGDLS and CDR2 YYNGEE. The CDR3 DNA follows: TGTGCCAGCAGCGCGGTGGGGCTGAGTGGGACTAGCGGGGGAGGTCTCTACAATGAGCAGTTCTTC. The encoded protein is CASSAVGLSGTSGGGLYNEQFF.

This clonotype appeared many times. The chain has TRBV5-1 and TRBJ2-3; D possibly corresponds to TRBD1 (6 bases). Trimming left V 0 bases short and J 4 bases short, with 12 bases between. The CDR3 totals 15 residues. Germline V gives CDR1 SGHRS, CDR2 YFSETQ. In DNA form, the CDR3 reads TGCGCCAGCAGCTTGGCCGGGACAAAACCAGATACGCAGTATTTT. Translating gives CASSLAGTKPDTQYF.

The V call is TRBV7-6, the J call TRBJ2-1, with 15 bases fitting TRBD2. After removal of 0 bases from V and 7 bases from J, the junction contained 13 bases not matched to a gene. From germline, CDR1 is SGHVS and CDR2 FNYEAQ. CDR3 length: 20 residues. The CDR3 loop is CASSLASRTSGRAGGNEQFF. The CDR3 DNA is TGTGCCAGCAGCTTAGCTTCCCGGACTAGCGGGAGGGCCGGAGGAAATGAGCAGTTCTTC.

This clonotype was detected ten times or more. The rearrangement joins TRBV5-4 to TRBJ1-6, with D tentatively TRBD1 (5 bases). The V gene's germline CDR1 is SGHNT and CDR2 YYREEE (reference sequence). The CDR3 is made up of 19 amino acids. With 6 bases removed from V and 0 bases from J, the gap between germline ends came to 22 bases. CDR3 bases: TGTGCCAGCACCTCGACAGCTGGGTTTTCGAGCTCCTATAATTCACCCCTCCACTTT. Translation: CASTSTAGFSSSYNSPLHF.

This clonotype was counted between two and nine times. The rearrangement joins TRBV6-2 or TRBV6-3 to TRBJ2-1; D may be TRBD1 (6 bases). The CDR3 sequence is 15 residues long. Germline V gene data show CDR1 as MNHEY and CDR2 as SVGEGT. Trimming pared 5 bases from V and 0 bases from J, leaving 11 bases between. As DNA, the CDR3 is TGTGCCAGCAGTCAGGGGTTCAGCTCCTACAATGAGCAGTTCTTC. Residues: CASSQGFSSYNEQFF.

The genes are TRBV11-2 and TRBJ1-6; D gene unclear. Looked up from germline, CDR1 is SGHAT and CDR2 is FQNNGV. The CDR3 runs to 19 residues. V was clipped by 5 bases and J by 0 bases, with 20 bases between them. CDR3 sequence (DNA): TGTGCCAGCAGCCTCCGACCCAACAGCCAGAGCTCCTATAATTCACCCCTCCACTTT. It encodes CASSLRPNSQSSYNSPLHF.

This clonotype was observed a handful of times. The chain combines TRBV27 with TRBJ2-5, with D tentatively TRBD1 (5 bases). The V and J ends lost 5 bases and 4 bases respectively, with 14 bases between them. This CDR3 comprises 14 residues. The V gene's germline CDR1 is MNHEY and CDR2 SMNVEV (reference sequence). The CDR3 loop reads CASSRQGMPETQYF. The DNA of the CDR3 is TGTGCCAGCAGTAGGCAGGGAATGCCAGAGACCCAGTACTTC.

The V gene is TRBV6-4, the J gene TRBJ2-2, with D perhaps matching TRBD2 (5 bases). The CDR3 extends over 14 amino acids. Between the trimmed V and J ends, which lost 7 bases and 1 base, there was a span of 10 bases. Germline V lookup: CDR1 MRHNA, CDR2 SNTAGT. As DNA, the CDR3 is TGTGCCAGCAAGAGGGAAATGAACACCGGGGAGCTGTTTTTT. It codes for CASKREMNTGELFF.

Note on this clonotype: A much larger clonotype is one base distant, so this may be a read error. The chain couples TRBV28 to TRBJ2-1; D remains ambiguous. CDR3 length equals 15 residues. V lost 4 bases and J 7 bases, leaving 17 bases between the germline ends. Germline V gene data show CDR1 as MDHEN and CDR2 as SYDVKM. The CDR3 DNA follows: TGTGCCAGCAGTTCCGCTCGGAAACTACTGAATGAGCAGTTCTTC. Protein: CASSSARKLLNEQFF.

The chain carries TRBV13 and TRBJ2-4; D is tentatively TRBD1 or TRBD2 (5 bases each). Germline CDR1 PRHDT, CDR2 FYEKMQ (reference sequence). This CDR3 is 15 amino acids long. The V and J ends lost 5 bases and 5 bases respectively, with 16 bases between them. The CDR3 is CASSPRDLGENIQYF. DNA for the CDR3: TGTGCCAGCAGCCCCCGGGACCTAGGGGAAAACATTCAGTACTTC. The variable domain in full, completed from reference TRBV13 and TRBJ2-4, reads AAGVIQSPRHLIKEKRETATLKCYPIPRHDTVYWYQQGPGQDPQFLISFYEKMQSDKGSIPDRFSAQQFSDYHSELNMSSLELGDSALYFCASSPRDLGENIQYFGAGTRLSVL.

This clonotype was picked up many times. This chain joins TRBV20-1 and TRBJ2-7; no reliable D call. V gave up 0 bases and J gave up 0 bases, with 9 bases separating them. This CDR3 spans 14 amino acids. Germline-derived CDR1 and CDR2 are DFQATT and SNEGSKA (reference sequence). This CDR3 is CSARDEAVSYEQYF. In DNA form, the CDR3 reads TGCAGTGCTAGAGATGAGGCGGTCTCCTACGAGCAGTACTTC.

This clonotype showed up just a few times. The chain is built from TRBV20-1 and TRBJ1-1; 8 bases agree with TRBD1. CDR1 and CDR2 from the germline V gene are DFQATT and SNEGSKA (reference sequence). This CDR3 region has 13 residues. V gave up 6 bases and J gave up 4 bases; unmatched junction bases: 7. CDR3 amino acids: CSAEDRGGTEAFF. CDR3 sequence (DNA): TGCAGTGCCGAAGACAGGGGTGGCACTGAAGCTTTCTTT.

This clonotype occurred many times. The chain recombines TRBV5-1 with TRBJ1-6; possibly TRBD1 for D (5 bases). This CDR3 region has 16 residues. Germline-derived CDR1 and CDR2 are SGHRS and YFSETQ. V was cut by 3 bases and J by 8 bases, with 18 bases left in between. CDR3 protein: CASSCIGGWAYSPLHF. Written as DNA, the CDR3 is TGCGCCAGCAGCTGCATCGGGGGGTGGGCCTATTCACCCCTCCACTTT.